The 23 T cell receptor beta chains below were found in one sample sequenced in a study of follicular helper T cells after annual influenza vaccination. Time point reported: 2013-2014 season, 7 days after vaccination. Data came from immunoSEQ multiplex PCR; TCRdb stores just in-frame clones and leaves some out. The table lists about 9,900 clones, 80% to 85% of them singletons, with just under 0.6% in the top ten. Sample: CXCR5- memory CD4+ T cells sorted from blood, taken 7 days after influenza vaccination. The receptors were sampled from an adult who received the influenza vaccine.

The table lists this clone with a count of one. The chain carries TRBV6-1 and TRBJ1-5, with D possibly matching TRBD1 (5 bases). V was pared by 6 bases and J by 7 bases, with 16 bases between. Germline V gives CDR1 MNHNS, CDR2 SASEGT. The CDR3 has 14 residues. The DNA of the CDR3 is TGTGCCAGCAGCTTTACTGGGGGTAACCAGCCCCAGCATTTT. Residues: CASSFTGGNQPQHF.

This clone was seen more than once but under ten times. The chain has TRBV19 and TRBJ2-7; TRBD2 matches 9 bases. The germline V gene has CDR1 LNHDA and CDR2 SQIVND (reference sequence). V was pared by 1 base and J by 6 bases, with 4 bases of the junction left unmatched. The CDR3 totals 14 residues. The chain's CDR3 is CASSIVAGEIEQYF. The CDR3 DNA reads TGTGCCAGTAGTATAGTAGCGGGAGAGATCGAGCAGTACTTC. The full variable domain, rest sourced from reference TRBV19 and TRBJ2-7, is DGGITQSPKYLFRKEGQNVTLSCEQNLNHDAMYWYRQDPGQGLRLIYYSQIVNDFQKGDIAEGYSVSREKKESFPLTVTSAQKNPTAFYLCASSIVAGEIEQYFGPGTRLTVT.

This sequence joins TRBV4-3 and TRBJ2-4; TRBD2 is a possible D gene (7 bases). Germline V gene lookup returns CDR1 LGHNA and CDR2 YSLEER. The V and J ends lost 0 bases and 2 bases respectively, with 11 bases between them. CDR3 length equals 16 residues. The CDR3 region has the DNA TGCGCCAGCAGCCAAGATACGGGGGGCTCCAAAAACATTCAGTACTTC. Translation gives CASSQDTGGSKNIQYF.

A single count supports this clone. The chain is built from TRBV19 and TRBJ2-5; no reliable D call. Germline assignment: CDR1 LNHDA and CDR2 SQIVND (reference sequence). This CDR3 has 15 residues. V was cut by 4 bases and J by 5 bases, with 17 bases left in between. The CDR3: CASSKGGIGQETQYF. CDR3 bases: TGTGCCAGTAGTAAGGGTGGAATTGGGCAGGAGACCCAGTACTTC.

The CDR3 nucleotides read TGTGCCAGCAGCTTGGTCCGGGTTAGCAATGAGCAGTTCTTC. This translates into CASSLVRVSNEQFF. This chain uses TRBV5-5 with TRBJ2-1, with D uncertain. V shed 0 bases and J shed 6 bases, with 10 bases lying between them. This CDR3 has 14 amino acids. Looked up from germline, CDR1 is SGHKS and CDR2 is YYEKEE (reference sequence).

The chain uses TRBV4-3 and TRBJ1-1, with D tentatively TRBD1 (5 bases). CDR1 is LGHNA and CDR2 is YSLEER in the germline V gene. V lost 0 bases and J 0 bases, leaving 14 bases between the germline ends. This CDR3 comprises 17 residues. CDR3 DNA: TGCGCCAGCAGCCAAGATTGGGGACCCCGCCTGAACACTGAAGCTTTCTTT. Translation gives CASSQDWGPRLNTEAFF.

The chain has TRBV18 and TRBJ2-7; 10 positions match TRBD1. Germline CDR1 and CDR2: KGHSH and LQKENI. Trimming removed 2 bases from V and 5 bases from J; junction bases left unmatched: 6. This CDR3 is 15 amino acids long. CDR3 protein: CASSPTGQGIHEQYF. The CDR3 DNA reads as TGTGCCAGCTCACCAACGGGACAGGGGATCCACGAGCAGTACTTC.

The chain combines TRBV6-5 with TRBJ1-2; 9 nucleotides agree with TRBD1. CDR1 is MNHEY, CDR2 SVGAGI, per germline. The CDR3 totals 15 residues. V gave up 8 bases and J gave up 8 bases; unmatched junction bases: 15. In nucleotides, the CDR3 is TGTGCCAGCGCCAATCCCGGGACAGGGACGTTCGGCTACACCTTC. Translating it yields CASANPGTGTFGYTF.

The J gene is TRBJ1-1, the V gene TRBV28; TRBD1 matches 7 bases. V dropped 4 bases and J dropped 0; count of bases not matched to a gene: 2. The CDR3 is 14 amino acids. Germline CDR1 is MDHEN and CDR2 is SYDVKM. CDR3: CASSSGGLNTEAFF. DNA for the CDR3: TGTGCCAGCAGTTCAGGGGGATTGAACACTGAAGCTTTCTTT.

The rearrangement uses TRBV27 and TRBJ2-5; 8 bases are shared with TRBD2. Germline-derived CDR1 and CDR2 are MNHEY and SMNVEV (reference sequence). V was clipped by 2 bases and J by 1 base; unmatched bases: 0. CDR3 size: 14 residues. The CDR3 spells CASSLAGGQETQYF. The CDR3 region has the DNA TGTGCCAGCAGTTTAGCGGGGGGCCAAGAGACCCAGTACTTC.

The rearrangement joins TRBV6-5 to TRBJ2-3; tentative D call: TRBD1 (6 bases). Between the trimmed V and J ends, which lost 9 bases and 7 bases, there was a span of 20 bases. Per the germline V gene, CDR1 is MNHEY and CDR2 is SVGAGI. This CDR3 has 14 amino acids. CDR3 amino acids: CASESGRGRHTQYF. CDR3 DNA: TGTGCCAGTGAGTCGGGCAGGGGTAGACATACGCAGTATTTT.

The chain joins TRBV27 to TRBJ1-2, with D possibly matching TRBD1 (6 bases). V was trimmed by 6 bases and J by 5 bases, leaving 22 bases between them. This CDR3 comprises 16 residues. The germline V gene encodes CDR1 MNHEY and CDR2 SMNVEV (reference sequence). The CDR3 DNA reads TGTGCCAGCAGCCCGGACTGGGGGCCTCTTTCTTATGGCTACACCTTC. Encoded protein: CASSPDWGPLSYGYTF.

The gene calls are TRBV7-2 and TRBJ2-2, with D possibly being TRBD1 (6 bases). CDR1 and CDR2 (germline): SGHTA, FQGNSA. This CDR3 is 16 amino acids long. The germline V and J ends were trimmed by 0 bases and 6 bases, with 14 bases remaining between them. The chain's CDR3 is CASSLAWDTSAGELFF. The CDR3 coding sequence is TGTGCCAGCAGCTTAGCGTGGGACACCTCCGCCGGGGAGCTGTTTTTT.

The chain recombines TRBV18 with TRBJ1-1; D unresolved. CDR1 and CDR2 from the germline V gene are KGHSH and LQKENI. V was clipped by 2 bases and J by 1 base, with 11 bases between them. This CDR3 has 15 residues. CDR3 in amino acids: CASSPKARTNTEAFF. The CDR3 region has the DNA TGTGCCAGCTCACCAAAAGCTAGGACGAACACTGAAGCTTTCTTT.

The chain combines TRBV2 with TRBJ2-1; D might be TRBD2 (5 bases). Between the trimmed V and J ends, which lost 8 bases and 0 bases, there was a span of 11 bases. The CDR3 is made up of 14 amino acids. Germline lookup yields CDR1 SNHLY and CDR2 FYNNEI. As DNA, the CDR3 is TGTGCCAGCCTTCGGGGTAGCTCCTACAATGAGCAGTTCTTC. Translated: CASLRGSSYNEQFF.

The CDR3 protein is CAWSVRGGGVMYF. The CDR3 DNA sequence: TGTGCCTGGAGTGTACGAGGGGGGGGCGTAATGTACTTC. V and J are TRBV30 and TRBJ2-7; TRBD2 is a possible D gene (7 bases). V shed 0 bases and J shed 12 bases, with 18 bases lying between them. The CDR3 spans 13 residues. Germline V CDR1 and CDR2: GTSNPN, SVGIG (reference sequence).

Here the CDR3 reads CASALGLDQPQHF. CDR3 nucleotides: TGTGCCAGCGCTTTAGGGCTGGATCAGCCCCAGCATTTT. The V call is TRBV6-4, the J call TRBJ1-5; D gene ambiguous. Germline V gives CDR1 MRHNA, CDR2 SNTAGT. The CDR3 consists of 13 residues. The ends were cut back, 8 bases at V and 5 bases at J, with 13 bases in the middle.

V gene TRBV21-1 combines with J gene TRBJ1-2; TRBD1 is taken as the D call from the table, unchecked against the DNA. TRBV21-1 is a listed pseudogene. The CDR3 covers 14 residues. The CDR3 bases are TGTGCCCGATTCACTGGACAGGGGGCGGTTGGCTACACCTTC. Translation: CARFTGQGAVGYTF.

The chain employs TRBV19 and TRBJ2-5; D uncertain. Per the germline V gene, CDR1 is LNHDA and CDR2 is SQIVND (reference sequence). Between the trimmed V and J ends, which lost 5 bases and 4 bases, there was a span of 8 bases. This CDR3 spans 12 amino acids. The CDR3 spells CASSPQGETQYF. The CDR3 nucleotides are TGTGCCAGTAGTCCCCAAGGAGAGACCCAGTACTTC.

The chain links TRBV11-3 to TRBJ2-7, with 11 bases matching TRBD1. Per germline, CDR1 SGHNT and CDR2 YENEEA. The CDR3 extends over 16 amino acids. Unmatched junction bases numbered 6, after V lost 5 bases and J lost 0 bases. CDR3 bases: TGTGCCAGCAGCCCCGGACAGGGGGCATTCTCCTACGAGCAGTACTTC. Its translation: CASSPGQGAFSYEQYF. Using reference TRBV11-3 and TRBJ2-7 for the parts outside the CDR3, the full variable domain is EAGVVQSPRYKIIEKKQPVAFWCNPISGHNTLYWYLQNLGQGPELLIRYENEEAVDDSQLPKDRFSAERLKGVDSTLKIQPAELGDSAVYLCASSPGQGAFSYEQYFGPGTRLTVT.

As DNA, the CDR3 is TGTGCCAGCTCCTTCGGAGCGAACTATGGCTACACCTTC. Protein: CASSFGANYGYTF. The V gene is TRBV28, the J gene TRBJ1-2; D is unresolved. Germline CDR1 reads MDHEN; CDR2 reads SYDVKM. The CDR3 consists of 13 residues. Trimming removed 8 bases at V and 2 bases at J, with 12 bases between.

This clone is a singleton in its sample. The rearrangement links TRBV11-2 to TRBJ2-3; TRBD2 might be the D (6 bases). V dropped 0 bases and J dropped 0 bases, with 7 bases sitting between them. The germline V gene encodes CDR1 SGHAT and CDR2 FQNNGV. The CDR3 has 15 residues. The CDR3 reads CASSLDRGSTDTQYF. The CDR3 bases are TGTGCCAGCAGCTTAGATCGGGGGAGCACAGATACGCAGTATTTT.

This clone was observed a single time. J is TRBJ2-6 and V is TRBV7-2, with TRBD1 identical over 8 bases. After removal of 5 bases from V and 2 bases from J, the junction contained 2 bases not matched to a gene. This CDR3 comprises 15 residues. Germline V gives CDR1 SGHTA, CDR2 FQGNSA. As DNA, the CDR3 is TGTGCCAGCAGCCAGACAGGGGCTGGGGCCAACGTCCTGACTTTC. Translating gives CASSQTGAGANVLTF. The full variable domain, in which reference TRBV7-2 and TRBJ2-6 provide the parts outside the CDR3, is GAGVSQSPSNKVTEKGKDVELRCDPISGHTALYWYRQSLGQGLEFLIYFQGNSAPDKSGLPSDRFSAERTGGSVSTLTIQRTQQEDSAVYLCASSQTGAGANVLTFGAGSRLTVL.